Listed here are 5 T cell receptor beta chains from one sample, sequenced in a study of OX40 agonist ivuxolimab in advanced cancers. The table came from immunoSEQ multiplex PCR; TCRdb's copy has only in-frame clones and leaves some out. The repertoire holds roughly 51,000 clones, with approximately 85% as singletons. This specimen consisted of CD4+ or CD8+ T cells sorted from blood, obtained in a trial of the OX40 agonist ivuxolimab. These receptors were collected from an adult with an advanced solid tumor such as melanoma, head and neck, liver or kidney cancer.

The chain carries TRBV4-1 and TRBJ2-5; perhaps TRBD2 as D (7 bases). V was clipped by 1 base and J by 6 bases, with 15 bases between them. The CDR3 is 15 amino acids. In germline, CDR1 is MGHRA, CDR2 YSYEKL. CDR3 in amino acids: CASSQVPGGLQTQYF. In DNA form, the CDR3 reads TGCGCCAGCAGCCAAGTCCCCGGGGGGCTGCAGACCCAGTACTTC.

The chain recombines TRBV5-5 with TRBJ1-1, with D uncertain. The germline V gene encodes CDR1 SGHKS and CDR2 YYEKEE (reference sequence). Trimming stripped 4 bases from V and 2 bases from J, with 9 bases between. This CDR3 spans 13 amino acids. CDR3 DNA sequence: TGTGCCAGCAGCGTCGACATAAACACTGAAGCTTTCTTT. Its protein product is CASSVDINTEAFF.

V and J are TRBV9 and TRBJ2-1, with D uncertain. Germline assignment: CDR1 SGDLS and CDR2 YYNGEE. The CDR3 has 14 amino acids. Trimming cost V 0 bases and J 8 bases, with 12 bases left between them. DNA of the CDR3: TGTGCCAGCAGCGTAGTTGGTGCTCTCGATGAGCAGTTCTTC. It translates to CASSVVGALDEQFF.

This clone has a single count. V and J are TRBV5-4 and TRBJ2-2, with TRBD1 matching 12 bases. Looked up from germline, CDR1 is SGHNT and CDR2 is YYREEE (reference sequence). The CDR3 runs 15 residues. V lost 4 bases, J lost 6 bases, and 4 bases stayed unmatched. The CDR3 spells CASSPRDRGPGELFF. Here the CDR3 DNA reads TGTGCCAGCAGCCCTAGGGACAGGGGGCCCGGGGAGCTGTTTTTT. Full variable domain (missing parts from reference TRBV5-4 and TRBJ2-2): ETGVTQSPTHLIKTRGQQVTLRCSSQSGHNTVSWYQQALGQGPQFIFQYYREEENGRGNFPPRFSGLQFPNYSSELNVNALELDDSALYLCASSPRDRGPGELFFGEGSRLTVL.

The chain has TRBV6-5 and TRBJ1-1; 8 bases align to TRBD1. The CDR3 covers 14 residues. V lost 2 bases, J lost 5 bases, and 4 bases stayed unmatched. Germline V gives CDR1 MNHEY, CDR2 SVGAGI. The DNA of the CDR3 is TGTGCCAGCAGTTACGAACAGGGGGGAACTGAAGCTTTCTTT. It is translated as CASSYEQGGTEAFF.